This T cell receptor (beta chain) was obtained from a study of memory CD4+ T cells and cytomegalovirus serostatus. Background on the study: Of the healthy Belgian adults, eight or nine were CMV seropositive and more than 20 seronegative. Whole-study results and caveats: The CMV-associated TCR signature appears largely within the CD4+ memory repertoire. About 40% of the 164 known CMV-associated TCRbeta sequences appeared in CD4+ memory.

As regards this clone: Its matching antigen is unknown.

The sort gate was single viable CD3+CD4+CD8-CD45RO+ cells for memory CD4+ T cells. Donors' CMV status reflects serum IgG against pp150, pp28, p38, p52. The table came from immunoSEQ multiplex PCR; TCRdb's copy has only in-frame clones and leaves some out. The sample includes 25,000 to 40,000 clones, around 76% seen only once; the top ten take 0.63%. Material: memory CD4+ T cells from blood. The TCR comes from an adult in good health and CMV-seronegative. Some clones in this sample may be carry-over from other donors' samples.

The CDR3 DNA reads as TGTGCCAGCAGTTTAGCCCTGGGTTCTCCCTATGGCTACACCTTC. Encoded protein: CASSLALGSPYGYTF. V gene TRBV27 combines with J gene TRBJ1-2; D is unresolved. Trimming left V 2 bases short and J 4 bases short, with 14 bases between. The CDR3 length is 15 residues. Per the germline V gene, CDR1 is MNHEY and CDR2 is SMNVEV (reference sequence).